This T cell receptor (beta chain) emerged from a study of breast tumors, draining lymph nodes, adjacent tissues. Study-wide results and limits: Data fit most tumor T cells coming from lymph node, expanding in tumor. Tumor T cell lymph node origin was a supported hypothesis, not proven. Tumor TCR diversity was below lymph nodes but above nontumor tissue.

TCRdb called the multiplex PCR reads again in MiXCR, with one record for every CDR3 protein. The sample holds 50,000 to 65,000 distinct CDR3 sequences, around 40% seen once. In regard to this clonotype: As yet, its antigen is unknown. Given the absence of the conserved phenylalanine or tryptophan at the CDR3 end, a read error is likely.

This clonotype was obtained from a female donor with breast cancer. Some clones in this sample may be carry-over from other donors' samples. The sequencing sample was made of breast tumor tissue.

The CDR3: CGARFDSRTDTQYL. CDR3 nucleotides: TGCGGTGCTAGGTTCGACTCCCGCACAGATACGCAGTATCTT. The chain is built from TRBV20-1 and TRBJ2-3; no clear D. The CDR3 length is 14 residues. CDR1 is DFQATT, CDR2 SNEGSKA, per germline (reference sequence).